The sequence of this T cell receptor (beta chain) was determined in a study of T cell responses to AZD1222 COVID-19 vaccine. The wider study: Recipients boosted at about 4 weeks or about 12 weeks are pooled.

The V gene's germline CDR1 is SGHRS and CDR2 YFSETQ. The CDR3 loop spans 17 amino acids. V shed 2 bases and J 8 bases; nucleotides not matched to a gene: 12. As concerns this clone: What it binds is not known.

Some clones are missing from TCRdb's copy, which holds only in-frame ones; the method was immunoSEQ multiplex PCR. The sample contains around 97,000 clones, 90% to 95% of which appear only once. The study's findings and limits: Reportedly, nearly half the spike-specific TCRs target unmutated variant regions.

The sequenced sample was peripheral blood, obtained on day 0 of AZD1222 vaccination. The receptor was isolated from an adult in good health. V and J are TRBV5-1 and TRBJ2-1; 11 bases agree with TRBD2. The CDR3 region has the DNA TGCGCCAGCAGCTTTACCTTAACTAGCGGGAGTTATTATGAGCAGTTCTTC. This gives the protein CASSFTLTSGSYYEQFF.